This record concerns one T cell receptor (beta chain) sequence. Its antigen is undetermined. This entry comes from a study of CD8+ T cells in alopecia areata. Study outcomes and limitations: In patients, TCRs were shared less clearly than in mice, and HLA may possibly be involved. Clonality was higher in lesional than normal scalp, especially in alopecia totalis/universalis. Scalp samples also yield sequences from resident alphabeta T cells of normal skin.

Trimming left V 1 base short and J 14 bases short, with 12 bases between. The CDR3 sequence is 12 residues long. Germline V lookup: CDR1 GTSNPN, CDR2 SVGIG (reference sequence). Extracted RNA was reverse transcribed into cDNA, the sequencing template. Assay used: immunoSEQ multiplex PCR; TCRdb lists only in-frame clones, some missing. The sample shows a few hundred thousand clones, around 50% of them seen only once. Sequencing was performed on CD8+ T cells sorted from blood. The TCR originated in a human donor in good health. This rearrangement joins TRBV30 to TRBJ1-6; D perhaps matches TRBD1 (5 bases). The CDR3 spells CAWSDMGPALHF. The CDR3 DNA reads as TGTGCCTGGAGTGACATGGGGCCGGCCCTCCACTTT.